This T cell receptor beta chain was captured by sequencing in a study of T cell responses to AZD1222 COVID-19 vaccine (dated by TCRdb to the early 2020s). Background for the entire study: TCR sequencing covered over 230 trial participants: 200 to 220 given two doses of AZD1222 and approximately 25 given two doses of MenACWY control vaccine. Trial participants were enrolled by age into subgroups of 18-55, 56-69 and 70-plus years, and around 150, 28 and 57 TCR-sequenced participants, respectively, were included in these subgroups.

Overall results and qualifications from the work: After two AZD1222 doses, spike-specific TCR breadth and depth were significantly higher than at day 0 and than in MenACWY recipients. Because no day 14 peak-response samples were available, the repertoires could be characterized only after the peak T cell response. In the small 56-69-year group, the increase in depth fell short of significance, most likely because of low power. Reportedly, almost half of the unique spike-specific TCRs recognized epitopes lying outside the regions that are mutated in the B.1.351 and B.1.1.7 variants. Vaccine-associated CD4 TCRs spanned the whole spike protein, with dominant responses in regions 160-218 and 743-854. Conclusions about previously exposed vaccinees were limited because only 5 or 6 AZD1222 recipients were SARS-CoV-2 seropositive at baseline. Most participants were white British and females outnumbered males, and the authors suggested that clonal diversity may have been underestimated.

The CDR3 regions of human TCRbeta chains were analyzed by immunosequencing. Under the source paper's analysis protocol: TCRs in the repertoires were compared against a reference library of SARS-CoV-2-specific TCRs that had been generated with the MIRA antigen-specificity platform. Breadth meant the fraction of unique TCRs that were SARS-CoV-2-associated, whereas depth meant the fraction of total T cells that were SARS-CoV-2-associated. Using the MIRA data, each spike-specific TCR was mapped to the spike region that the TCR reacts to and placed in a CD4 or CD8 class. Log10-transformed breadth and depth values were compared by one-way ANOVA with Sidak's multiple comparisons tests. In TCRdb, the immuneACCESS table is reduced to in-frame sequences with V and J assigned. These tables do not hold every clone; where another copy was compared, an unresolved V gene accounts for under half, and the others remain unexplained. V and J calls and clone size come straight from that table; D and trimming were deduced from the DNA. This sample comprises 45,000 to 55,000 clones, around 80% of them detected only once. 20% to 25% of the sample rests with the top ten.

In the paper's terms, the time point label means: baseline before first vaccination. Read against the paper, the sample's treatment or condition label means: meningococcal conjugate vaccine given as trial control. Samples from vaccinated people were obtained from the UK trials COV001 and COV002, which included a single-blind randomized controlled phase 2/3 trial of AZD1222 (ChAdOx1 nCoV-19) in healthy adults. For TCRbeta chain sequencing, PBMC samples from trial participants were taken at day 0 and at day 28 after the second dose. Cut back by 6 bases and 2 bases, the V and J ends lie 13 bases apart. The germline V gene provides CDR1 MNHEY and CDR2 SVGAGI. The CDR3 spans 15 residues, from the cysteine through the phenylalanine. CDR3 DNA only is kept here, 45 bases in frame from base 1. This clone turned up a few times. Its specific antigen is unknown. Within one base of it there is no much larger clone, and no base qualities were kept.

Source: peripheral blood, taken on day 0 of MenACWY control vaccination. The clonotype was recovered from an adult in good health. Recombination linked TRBV6-5 to TRBJ1-4, and possibly TRBD1, on 6 matching bases. The CDR3 reads as follows: CASRKQGRTNEKLFF. The DNA reads TGTGCCAGCAGGAAACAGGGCCGTACTAATGAAAAACTGTTTTTT.